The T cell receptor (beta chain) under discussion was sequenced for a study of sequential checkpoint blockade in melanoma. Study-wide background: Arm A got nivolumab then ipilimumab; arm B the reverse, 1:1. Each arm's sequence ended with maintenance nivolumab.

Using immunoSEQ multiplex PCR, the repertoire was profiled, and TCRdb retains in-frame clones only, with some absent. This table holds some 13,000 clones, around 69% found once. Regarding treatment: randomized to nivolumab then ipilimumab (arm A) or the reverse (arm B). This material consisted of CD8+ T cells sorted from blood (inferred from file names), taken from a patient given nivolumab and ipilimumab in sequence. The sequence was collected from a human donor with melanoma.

The chain's CDR3 is CAISEEQGYEQYF. In DNA form, the CDR3 reads TGTGCCATCAGTGAGGAACAGGGGTACGAGCAGTACTTC. The chain combines TRBV10-3 with TRBJ2-7; TRBD1 matches at 7 bases. CDR1 and CDR2 from the germline V gene are ENHRY and SYGVKD. Germline trimming cut 2 bases from V and 4 bases from J; bases unmatched to any gene: 2. The CDR3 is made up of 13 amino acids.